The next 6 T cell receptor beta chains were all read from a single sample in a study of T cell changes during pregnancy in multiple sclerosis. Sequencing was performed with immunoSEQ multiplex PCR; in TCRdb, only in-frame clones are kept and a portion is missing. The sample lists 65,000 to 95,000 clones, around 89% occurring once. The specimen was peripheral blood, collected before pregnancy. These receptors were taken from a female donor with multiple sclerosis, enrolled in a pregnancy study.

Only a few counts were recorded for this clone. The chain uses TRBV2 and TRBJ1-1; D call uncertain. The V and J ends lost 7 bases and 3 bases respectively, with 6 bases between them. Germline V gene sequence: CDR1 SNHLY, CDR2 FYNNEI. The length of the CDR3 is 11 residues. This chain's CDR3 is CASTRYTEAFF. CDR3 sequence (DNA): TGTGCCAGCACTAGGTACACTGAAGCTTTCTTT.

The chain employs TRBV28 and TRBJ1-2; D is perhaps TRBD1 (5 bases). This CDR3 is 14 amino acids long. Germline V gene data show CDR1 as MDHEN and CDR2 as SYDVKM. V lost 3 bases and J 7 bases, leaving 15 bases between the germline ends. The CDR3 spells CASSFIDSSPGYTF. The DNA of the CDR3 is TGTGCCAGCAGTTTTATTGACAGTTCTCCTGGCTACACCTTC.

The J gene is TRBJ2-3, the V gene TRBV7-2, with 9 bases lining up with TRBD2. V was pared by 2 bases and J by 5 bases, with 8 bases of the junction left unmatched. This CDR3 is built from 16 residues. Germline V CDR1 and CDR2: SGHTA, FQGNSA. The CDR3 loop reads CASSLSAGGAGDTQYF. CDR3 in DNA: TGTGCCAGCAGCTTAAGTGCGGGGGGGGCGGGAGATACGCAGTATTTT.

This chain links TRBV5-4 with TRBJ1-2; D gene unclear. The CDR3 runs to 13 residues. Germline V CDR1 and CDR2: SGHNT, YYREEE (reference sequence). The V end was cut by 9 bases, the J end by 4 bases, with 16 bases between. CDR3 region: CAIQTLMGYGYTF. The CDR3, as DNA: TGTGCCATACAGACCTTAATGGGCTATGGCTACACCTTC.

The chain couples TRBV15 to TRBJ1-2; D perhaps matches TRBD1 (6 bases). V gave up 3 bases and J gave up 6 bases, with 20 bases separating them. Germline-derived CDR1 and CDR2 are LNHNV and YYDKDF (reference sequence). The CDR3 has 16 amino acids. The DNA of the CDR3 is TGTGCCACCAGCAGTTCCGGGCAAAATAGGGGGAATGGCTACACCTTC. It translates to CATSSSGQNRGNGYTF. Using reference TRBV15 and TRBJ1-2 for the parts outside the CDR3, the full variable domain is DAMVIQNPRYQVTQFGKPVTLSCSQTLNHNVMYWYQQKSSQAPKLLFHYYDKDFNNEADTPDNFQSRRPNTSFCFLDIRSPGLGDTAMYLCATSSSGQNRGNGYTFGSGTRLTVV.

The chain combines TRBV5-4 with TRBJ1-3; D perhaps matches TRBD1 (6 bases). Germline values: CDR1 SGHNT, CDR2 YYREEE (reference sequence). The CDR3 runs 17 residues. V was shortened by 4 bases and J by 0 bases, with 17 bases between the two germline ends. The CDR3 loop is CASSPGRGGGSGNTIYF. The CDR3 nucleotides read TGTGCCAGCAGCCCGGGGAGAGGGGGGGGCTCTGGAAACACCATATATTTT. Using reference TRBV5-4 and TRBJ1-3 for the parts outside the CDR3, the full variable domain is ETGVTQSPTHLIKTRGQQVTLRCSSQSGHNTVSWYQQALGQGPQFIFQYYREEENGRGNFPPRFSGLQFPNYSSELNVNALELDDSALYLCASSPGRGGGSGNTIYFGEGSWLTVV.